The present T cell receptor (beta chain) was sequenced within a study of blood T cell repertoires in COVID-19. Study as a whole: Nucleic acid was either cDNA or gDNA, and it came from T cells, B-cell-depleted T cells, or PBMCs.

Original processing notes: Quantification of nucleated cells was approximated via reference gene primer amplification. Generated by immunoSEQ multiplex PCR, the TCRdb table keeps only in-frame clones and is missing some. D and trimming come from the DNA, and the V and J calls and clone size come from that table. The sample lists roughly 500,000 clones, around 89% occurring once. Germline values: CDR1 MGHRA, CDR2 YSYEKL. The CDR3 totals 16 residues. After removal of 1 base from V and 2 bases from J, the junction contained 6 bases not matched to a gene. The chain couples TRBV4-1 to TRBJ2-7, with TRBD1 matching 9 bases. The source material was PBMCs or T cells enriched from blood (not recorded which). This receptor was taken from a woman between 40 and 55 years old who had recovered from COVID-19. The CDR3 DNA sequence: TGCGCCAGCAGCCAAGTCCCCCGGACAGGGGCCTACGAGCAGTACTTC. It is translated as CASSQVPRTGAYEQYF.